The text below deals with one TCR beta chain. Its matching antigen is unknown. Autoimmune disease history or systemic immunosuppression led to patients being barred. These data are taken from a study of OX40 agonist ivuxolimab in advanced cancers. Germline CDR1 is LGHNA and CDR2 is YSLEER. With 2 bases removed from V and 5 bases from J, the gap between germline ends came to 16 bases. This CDR3 spans 15 amino acids. Profiled with immunoSEQ multiplex PCR; TCRdb holds only in-frame clones, not every one. The sample has 80,000 or so clones, 90% seen once. Findings of the study overall: Researchers did not determine the expanded peripheral T cells' antigen specificity.

Sequences were derived from CD4+ or CD8+ T cells sorted from blood, sampled in a trial of the OX40 agonist ivuxolimab. This clonotype was obtained from an adult with an advanced solid tumor such as melanoma, head and neck, liver or kidney cancer. The chain employs TRBV4-3 and TRBJ2-7, with D perhaps matching TRBD2 (7 bases). CDR3: CASSQNFEGGDEQYF. CDR3 nucleotides: TGCGCCAGCAGCCAAAACTTCGAGGGGGGGGACGAGCAGTACTTC.